This section outlines one TCR beta chain sequence together with its context. Its antigen is currently unknown. This specimen belongs to a study of CXCR3-negative and CXCR3-positive naive CD8 T cells. Study observations and caveats: Greater hydrophobicity was found in TRB CDR3s of CXCR3-positive naive cells than of CXCR3-negative naive cells.

CDR1 is SGHTA, CDR2 FQGNSA, per germline. The length of the CDR3 is 14 residues. The TRB cDNA libraries were prepared by 5' RACE with UMI labels. Following a re-call of the 5' RACE reads, TCRdb has one entry per CDR3 protein and lacks DNA. Recorded for this sample: around 150,000 distinct CDR3 sequences. V gene TRBV7-2 combines with J gene TRBJ2-4. The sequence was obtained from a human donor in good health. Some clones in this sample may be carry-over from other donors' samples. The sequenced material came from naive CXCR3+ CD8+ T cells from blood. Subset described: CD45RO-CCR7+CD27+CD95- naive CD8+ T cells expressing CXCR3 (TNR3+). The chain's CDR3 is CASSLDFRTNIQYF.